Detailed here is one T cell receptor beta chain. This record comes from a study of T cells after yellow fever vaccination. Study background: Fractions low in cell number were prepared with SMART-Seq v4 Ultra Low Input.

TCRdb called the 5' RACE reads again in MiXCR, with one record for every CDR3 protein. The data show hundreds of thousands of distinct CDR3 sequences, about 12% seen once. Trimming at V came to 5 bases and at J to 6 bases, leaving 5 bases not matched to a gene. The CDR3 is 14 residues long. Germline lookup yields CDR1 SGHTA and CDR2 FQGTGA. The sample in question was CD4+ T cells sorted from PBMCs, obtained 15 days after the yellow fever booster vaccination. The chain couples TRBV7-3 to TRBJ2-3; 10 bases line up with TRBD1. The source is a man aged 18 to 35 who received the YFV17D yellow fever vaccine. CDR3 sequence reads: CASSETGGGDTQYF. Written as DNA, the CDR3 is TGTGCCAGCAGCGAGACAGGGGGCGGCGATACGCAGTATTTT.